This TCR beta chain was obtained from a study of Graves' ophthalmopathy and Graves' hyperthyroidism. Amplification from RNA transcripts yielded the TCR beta CDR3 regions. RT-PCR in the first round used HTBI primers; a second-round multiplex PCR followed. MiXCR was run by TCRdb on the multiplex PCR reads, yielding one entry per CDR3 protein. Of about 700,000 distinct CDR3 sequences in the sample, roughly two fifths were seen once. This clonotype was seen ten or more times. Where ophthalmopathy was present, donors had moderate-to-severe activity, CAS ≥3, NOSPECS ≥4 and duration under 3 months. Physicians reached a diagnosis by relying on clinical symptoms, serum thyroxine, TRAb, thyroid ultrasound and orbital computed tomography. Trimming removed 1 base from V and 6 bases from J; junction bases left unmatched: 23. Germline V lookup: CDR1 SQVTM, CDR2 ANQGSEA. This CDR3 is built from 20 residues.

The sequenced sample was peripheral blood. The chain carries TRBV29-1 and TRBJ1-2, with TRBD1 matching over 10 bases. The origin of this receptor is an adult man with Graves' ophthalmopathy. The CDR3 region has the DNA TGCAGCGTTGAAGCTCGACAGGGGGCCCGTTCTAGGAGCGAGGTGGATGGCTACACCTTC. It encodes CSVEARQGARSRSEVDGYTF.